The 18 T cell receptor beta chains below all came from one sample that was sequenced in a study of shared clonotypes between healthy human individuals. CD8 cells classed as naive were CD45RO-negative and positively selected for CCR7, excluding terminally differentiated effector memory CD45RA+ cells. Some clones are missing from TCRdb's copy, which holds only in-frame ones; the method was immunoSEQ multiplex PCR. The data hold 2 million to 2.5 million clones, with about 95% observed a single time. The sequenced material came from naive CD8+ T cells sorted from blood. Source of these receptors: a man aged 18 to 35 in good health.

This chain uses TRBV7-8 with TRBJ1-2, with D perhaps TRBD1 (5 bases). The V end lost 5 bases, the J end lost 3 bases, and 10 bases lay between the germline ends. The CDR3 loop spans 13 amino acids. Germline V CDR1 and CDR2: SGHVS, FQNEAQ. CDR3 residues: CASSLGGDYGYTF. The DNA for the CDR3 is TGTGCCAGCAGCCTTGGGGGGGACTATGGCTACACCTTC.

The chain couples TRBV2 to TRBJ1-2; D remains unclear. The CDR3 totals 17 residues. Trimming pared 0 bases from V and 6 bases from J, leaving 20 bases between. The V gene's germline CDR1 is SNHLY and CDR2 FYNNEI. The CDR3 bases are TGTGCCAGCAGTGAAGCGCTTCAGTCTCCCGGCGTGGATGGCTACACCTTC. Translating it yields CASSEALQSPGVDGYTF.

This sequence joins TRBV19 and TRBJ2-3; possible D gene TRBD1, 6 bases. This CDR3 has 17 amino acids. V was clipped by 0 bases and J by 4 bases, with 17 bases between them. CDR1 and CDR2 from the germline V gene are LNHDA and SQIVND (reference sequence). Here the CDR3 reads CASSIDLPGQSADTQYF. DNA for the CDR3: TGTGCCAGTAGTATAGATCTTCCAGGACAGTCTGCAGATACGCAGTATTTT.

The rearrangement uses TRBV15 and TRBJ2-7; TRBD1 might be the D (6 bases). The length of the CDR3 is 15 residues. V was cut by 0 bases and J by 7 bases, with 16 bases left in between. Germline CDR1 and CDR2: LNHNV and YYDKDF (reference sequence). Here the CDR3 reads CATSRERQGWWEQYF. The CDR3 DNA is TGTGCCACCAGCAGAGAACGGCAGGGGTGGTGGGAGCAGTACTTC.

The rearrangement joins TRBV7-9 to TRBJ2-3, with 7 bases lining up with TRBD1. Trimming cost V 6 bases and J 4 bases; bases outside gene matches: 4. The CDR3 length is 13 residues. The V gene's germline CDR1 is SEHNR and CDR2 FQNEAQ (reference sequence). CDR3 sequence reads: CASRDRSSDTQYF. DNA for the CDR3: TGTGCCAGCAGGGACAGGAGTTCAGATACGCAGTATTTT.

V usage is TRBV4-1 and J usage is TRBJ2-2, with 7 bases fitting TRBD2. The CDR3 consists of 16 residues. Germline values: CDR1 MGHRA, CDR2 YSYEKL. J was trimmed by 2 bases and V by 1 base; bases with no gene match: 4. Here the CDR3 reads CASSQARTSNTGELFF. For the CDR3, the DNA is TGCGCCAGCAGCCAAGCCCGGACTAGTAACACCGGGGAGCTGTTTTTT.

This chain connects TRBV2 to TRBJ2-7; 8 bases map to TRBD2. V gave up 10 bases and J gave up 1 base; unmatched junction bases: 6. The CDR3 contains 13 residues. CDR1 is SNHLY and CDR2 is FYNNEI in the germline V gene. CDR3 sequence reads: CAISLADSYEQYF. CDR3 bases: TGTGCCATCTCACTAGCGGATTCCTACGAGCAGTACTTC.

Here the CDR3 DNA reads TGTGCCAGCACCCTCGGGACAGGTATACTCCAAGAGACCCAGTACTTC. This translates into CASTLGTGILQETQYF. The rearrangement uses TRBV7-9 and TRBJ2-5; 8 positions agree with TRBD1. The CDR3 sequence is 16 residues long. V was clipped by 7 bases and J by 1 base; unmatched bases: 11. The germline CDR1 and CDR2 sequences are SEHNR and FQNEAQ (reference sequence).

This rearrangement joins TRBV4-1 to TRBJ1-2; 7 positions agree with TRBD1. The V gene's germline CDR1 is MGHRA and CDR2 YSYEKL. CDR3 length: 14 amino acids. V was clipped by 1 base and J by 6 bases; unmatched bases: 5. CDR3 sequence: CASSQVSGTDGYTF. CDR3 in DNA: TGCGCCAGCAGCCAAGTTTCCGGGACAGATGGCTACACCTTC.

This chain joins TRBV6-6 and TRBJ1-5; D is unresolved. The V end was cut by 5 bases, the J end by 4 bases, with 9 bases between. The CDR3 runs 13 residues. Germline V gene sequence: CDR1 MNHNY, CDR2 SVGAGI (reference sequence). CDR3 DNA sequence: TGTGCCAGCAGTGACCTAGGTAATCAGCCCCAGCATTTT. Translation gives CASSDLGNQPQHF.

CDR3 region: CASRDGPLEGLYEQYF. CDR3 DNA sequence: TGCGCCAGCAGGGATGGGCCGCTAGAGGGGCTCTACGAGCAGTACTTC. The rearrangement links TRBV4-1 to TRBJ2-7; either TRBD1 or TRBD2 may fit D (5 bases each). The CDR3 totals 16 residues. Trimming took off 6 bases at V and 3 bases at J, with 21 bases between the two ends. Germline CDR1 MGHRA, CDR2 YSYEKL.

Concerning this clone: Additional DNA sequences in this sample encode the identical CDR3. The chain combines TRBV13 with TRBJ1-5; no clear D. Germline V CDR1 and CDR2: PRHDT, FYEKMQ (reference sequence). This CDR3 has 12 residues. Trimming pared 0 bases from V and 6 bases from J, leaving 3 bases between. The CDR3 is CASSLGGQPQHF. The CDR3 bases are TGTGCCAGCAGCTTAGGCGGTCAGCCCCAGCATTTT.

The chain uses TRBV10-1 and TRBJ2-2; possible D gene TRBD1, 6 bases. Germline V lookup: CDR1 WNHNN, CDR2 SYGVQD (reference sequence). This CDR3 comprises 16 residues. V was pared by 10 bases and J by 5 bases, with 23 bases between. The CDR3 nucleotides are TGCGCCACCCAAGAGGGGGAGCCGAGTGCGACCGGGGAGCTGTTTTTT. Residues: CATQEGEPSATGELFF.

This chain joins TRBV6-1 and TRBJ2-5; D may be TRBD1 (5 bases). With 3 bases removed from V and 0 bases from J, the gap between germline ends came to 11 bases. The CDR3 covers 15 residues. Germline V gives CDR1 MNHNS, CDR2 SASEGT. The CDR3 loop is CASSETDMYQETQYF. In DNA form, the CDR3 reads TGTGCCAGCAGTGAGACAGACATGTACCAAGAGACCCAGTACTTC.

This sequence joins TRBV7-9 and TRBJ2-6, with D perhaps given as TRBD1 or TRBD2 (6 bases each). Germline V gives CDR1 SEHNR, CDR2 FQNEAQ (reference sequence). The CDR3 totals 18 residues. The V and J ends lost 5 bases and 4 bases respectively, with 21 bases between them. The DNA of the CDR3 is TGTGCCAGCAGCGGGGCTAGGCAGGGGACTGCCGGGGCCAACGTCCTGACTTTC. Amino acid sequence: CASSGARQGTAGANVLTF.

This clone was seen a single time. This rearrangement joins TRBV5-1 to TRBJ2-3, with 7 nucleotides matching TRBD1. The ends lost 3 bases at V and 3 bases at J; junction bases unmatched: 7. The V gene's germline CDR1 is SGHRS and CDR2 YFSETQ. The CDR3 has 15 amino acids. This CDR3 is CASSSDRTRTDTQYF. In DNA form, the CDR3 reads TGCGCCAGCAGCTCGGACAGGACTCGGACAGATACGCAGTATTTT.

V and J are TRBV10-2 and TRBJ2-7, with 7 positions matching TRBD1. This CDR3 has 15 residues. Looked up from germline, CDR1 is WSHSY and CDR2 is SAAADI. V was pared by 4 bases and J by 0 bases, with 6 bases of the junction left unmatched. The CDR3 loop reads CASSGIQGSSYEQYF. CDR3 nucleotide sequence: TGCGCCAGCAGTGGAATACAGGGGTCCTCCTACGAGCAGTACTTC.

The sample holds one count of this clone. V and J are TRBV4-1 and TRBJ2-7; 7 bases are a match to TRBD1. This CDR3 is 16 amino acids long. The V and J ends lost 0 bases and 6 bases, in that order; junction bases with no gene match: 11. CDR1 is MGHRA and CDR2 is YSYEKL in the germline V gene. The DNA of the CDR3 is TGCGCCAGCAGCCAAGAAGGGTTTACAGGGGTGGGCGAGCAGTACTTC. This translates into CASSQEGFTGVGEQYF.